This T cell receptor beta chain emerged from a study of CD8+CD57+ T cells in acquired aplastic anemia. About the study: CD4+ and CD8+ cells, once sorted, gave DNA averaging roughly 3.2 ug.

Patients included in sequencing had previously demonstrated CD8+CD57+ cell expansion by flow cytometry. Patients uniformly had severe acquired aplastic anemia. This clonotype has more than one count but fewer than ten. Its specificity is unknown. TCR beta VDJ and CDR3 profiles were obtained from a genomic DNA template. Using its own MiXCR run on the reads, TCRdb lists one record per CDR3 protein. The sample contains about 290,000 distinct CDR3 sequences, under 60% of which appear only once. Germline V gives CDR1 SGDLS, CDR2 YYNGEE. Deletions cut 0 bases from V and 4 bases from J, with 14 bases between. This CDR3 region has 15 residues. Findings of the study overall: It was found that almost 30 CD8+ CDR3 sequences were shared between patients and controls. CD8+ Simpson's diversity in patients was not significantly different from that in controls.

This chain connects TRBV9 to TRBJ2-7, with D hard to call. Input material: sorted CD4+, CD8+, or CD8+CD57+ T cells (not recorded which) from PBMCs. The sequence was obtained from a human donor with aplastic anemia. The CDR3 loop is CASSVGALPRYEQYF. The CDR3, as DNA: TGTGCCAGCAGCGTAGGCGCATTGCCTAGGTACGAGCAGTACTTC.